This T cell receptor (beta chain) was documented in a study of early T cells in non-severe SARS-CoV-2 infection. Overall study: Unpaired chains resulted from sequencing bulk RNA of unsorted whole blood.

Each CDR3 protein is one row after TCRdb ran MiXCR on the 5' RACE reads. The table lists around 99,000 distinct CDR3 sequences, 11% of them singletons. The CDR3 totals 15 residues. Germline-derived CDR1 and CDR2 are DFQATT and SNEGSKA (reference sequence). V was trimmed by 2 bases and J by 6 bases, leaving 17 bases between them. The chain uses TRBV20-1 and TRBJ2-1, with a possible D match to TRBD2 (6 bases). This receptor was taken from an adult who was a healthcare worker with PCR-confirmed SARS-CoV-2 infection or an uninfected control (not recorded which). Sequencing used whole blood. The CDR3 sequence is CSARNSGNLGNEQFF. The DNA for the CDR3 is TGCAGTGCTAGAAATAGCGGTAACCTGGGCAATGAGCAGTTCTTC.